This section outlines one T cell receptor beta chain sequence together with its context. The CDR3 runs 15 residues. CDR1 and CDR2 from the germline V gene are SGHDT and YYEEEE. V lost 5 bases to trimming and J lost 4 bases; unmatched junction nucleotides: 9. The source of the sample is a study of blood T cell repertoires in COVID-19. For the study at large: Whether acute or convalescent, the COVID-19 samples came from the United States, Italy and Spain. Sources were T cells, B-cell-depleted T cells, or PBMCs; the material itself was cDNA or gDNA.

Each recovered donor of Cohort 3 presented with two negative PCRs, clearance, or symptom resolution. The protocol was immunoSEQ multiplex PCR, while the TCRdb copy is restricted to in-frame clones and leaves out a portion. The sample lists hundreds of thousands of clones; over 85% were seen once. The source of this sequence is a man between 60 and 70 years old who had recovered from COVID-19. Sequencing input: PBMCs or T cells enriched from blood (not recorded which). This chain joins TRBV5-6 and TRBJ2-5; 9 bases line up with TRBD1. The CDR3 DNA reads TGTGCCAGCAGGCCGACAGGGGGGCCCCCAGAGACCCAGTACTTC. Translating gives CASRPTGGPPETQYF.